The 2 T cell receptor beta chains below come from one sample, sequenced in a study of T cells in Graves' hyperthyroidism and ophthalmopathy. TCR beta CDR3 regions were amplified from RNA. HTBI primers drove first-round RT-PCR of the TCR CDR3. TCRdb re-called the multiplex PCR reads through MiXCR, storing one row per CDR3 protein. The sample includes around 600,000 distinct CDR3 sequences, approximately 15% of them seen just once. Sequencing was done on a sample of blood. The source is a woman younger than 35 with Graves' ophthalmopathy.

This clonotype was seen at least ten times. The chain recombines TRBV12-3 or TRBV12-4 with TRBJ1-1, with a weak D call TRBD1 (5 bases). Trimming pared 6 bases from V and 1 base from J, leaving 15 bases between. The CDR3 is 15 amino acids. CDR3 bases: TGTGCCAGCAGCCCCCGGGCGGGGCAGAACACTGAAGCTTTCTTT. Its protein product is CASSPRAGQNTEAFF.

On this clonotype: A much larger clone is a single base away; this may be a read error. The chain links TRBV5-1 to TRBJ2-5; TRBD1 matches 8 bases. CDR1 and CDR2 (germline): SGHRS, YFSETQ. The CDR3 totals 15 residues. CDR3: CASSLWGQEKETQCF. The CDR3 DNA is TGCGCCAGCAGCTTGTGGGGACAGGAGAAAGAGACCCAGTGCTTC.